This T cell receptor beta chain was profiled in a study of shared clonotypes between healthy human individuals. The study's findings and limits: Larger richness was generally estimated for naive than memory subsets.

Data came from immunoSEQ multiplex PCR; TCRdb stores just in-frame clones and leaves some out. This table has 2 million to 2.5 million clones, approximately 94% appearing once. Concerning this clone: Its antigen is undetermined.

Germline CDR1 MNHNS, CDR2 SASEGT. This CDR3 contains 15 residues. Trimming stripped 6 bases from V and 0 bases from J, with 14 bases between. Naive CD8 cells lacked CD45RO, underwent positive selection for CCR7 and left out terminally differentiated effector memory CD45RA+ cells. Sequencing input: naive CD8+ T cells from PBMCs. The chain couples TRBV6-1 to TRBJ1-1; TRBD1 might be the D (6 bases). The receptor was isolated from a man between 18 and 29 years old in good health. Some clones in this sample may be carry-over from other donors' samples. Here the CDR3 DNA reads TGTGCCAGCAGGACTGGACAGTACATGAACACTGAAGCTTTCTTT. Its translation: CASRTGQYMNTEAFF.